One sample yielded the 15 T cell receptor beta chains listed below, sequenced in a study of T cell responses to AZD1222 COVID-19 vaccine. Assay: immunoSEQ multiplex PCR; the TCRdb copy retains only in-frame clones and omits some. This table has fewer than 120,000 clones, about 87% appearing once. The sequencing here drew on peripheral blood, taken on day 0 of AZD1222 vaccination. The receptor source for this set is an adult in good health.

The chain couples TRBV29-1 to TRBJ2-7; D is ambiguous. V lost 5 bases and J 3 bases, leaving 14 bases between the germline ends. The CDR3 totals 13 residues. Per germline, CDR1 SQVTM and CDR2 ANQGSEA. The CDR3 loop is CSVTTYRRYEQYF. The DNA of the CDR3 is TGCAGCGTTACGACGTACCGTCGCTACGAGCAGTACTTC.

The V and J genes are TRBV24-1 and TRBJ2-1, with D unresolved. Per germline, CDR1 KGHDR and CDR2 SFDVKD. Trimming stripped 5 bases from V and 8 bases from J, with 12 bases between. CDR3 length: 13 residues. The CDR3 DNA sequence: TGTGCCACCAGTGTCAGTACGAGAGATGAGCAGTTCTTC. Translation gives CATSVSTRDEQFF.

The chain uses TRBV19 and TRBJ2-7; D gene uncertain. This CDR3 region has 13 residues. V was pared by 10 bases and J by 3 bases, with 16 bases between. CDR1 is LNHDA, CDR2 SQIVND, per germline (reference sequence). As DNA, the CDR3 is TGTGCCACTCGACCCTCAGCCCTCTACGAGCAGTACTTC. It is translated as CATRPSALYEQYF. Using reference TRBV19 and TRBJ2-7 for the parts outside the CDR3, the full variable domain is DGGITQSPKYLFRKEGQNVTLSCEQNLNHDAMYWYRQDPGQGLRLIYYSQIVNDFQKGDIAEGYSVSREKKESFPLTVTSAQKNPTAFYLCATRPSALYEQYFGPGTRLTVT.

The chain joins TRBV19 to TRBJ2-1; D remains unclear. The V end was cut by 1 base, the J end by 5 bases, with 12 bases between. The CDR3 runs to 15 residues. Germline CDR1 and CDR2: LNHDA and SQIVND (reference sequence). CDR3 protein: CASSIGSSLDNEQFF. CDR3 nucleotides: TGTGCCAGTAGTATAGGCTCGTCTCTGGACAATGAGCAGTTCTTC.

The CDR3, as DNA: TGTGCCAGCAGTAGACAAGGGGTTAATTCACCCCTCCACTTT. Encoded protein: CASSRQGVNSPLHF. The chain carries TRBV6-5 and TRBJ1-6; weak D call: TRBD1 (5 bases). Trimming cost V 5 bases and J 6 bases, with 11 bases left between them. Germline assignment: CDR1 MNHEY and CDR2 SVGAGI. The CDR3 consists of 14 residues.

V usage is TRBV5-8 and J usage is TRBJ1-5; D gene unclear. V was pared by 1 base and J by 0 bases, with 8 bases between. The CDR3 is 15 residues long. CDR1 is SGHTS, CDR2 YDEGEE, per germline. The CDR3 coding sequence is TGTGCCAGCAGCTTGTTCAGTGATAGCAATCAGCCCCAGCATTTT. Amino acid sequence: CASSLFSDSNQPQHF.

The chain couples TRBV3-1 (or the pseudogene TRBV3-2) to TRBJ2-7; 10 bases are shared with TRBD2. J gave up 1 base and V 5 bases, and 2 bases lay outside the gene matches. CDR1 is LGHDT, CDR2 YNNKEL, per germline (reference sequence). CDR3 length equals 14 residues. In DNA, the CDR3 is TGTGCCAGCAGCGCTAGCGGGGGATCCTACGAGCAGTACTTC. It translates to CASSASGGSYEQYF.

The V call is TRBV5-4, the J call TRBJ2-3; TRBD2 might be the D (5 bases). CDR1 is SGHNT, CDR2 YYREEE, per germline (reference sequence). The CDR3 spans 14 residues. Between the trimmed V and J ends, which lost 0 bases and 3 bases, there was a span of 8 bases. CDR3 region: CASSLEVATDTQYF. The CDR3 DNA follows: TGTGCCAGCAGCTTGGAGGTAGCGACAGATACGCAGTATTTT.

The chain joins TRBV6-5 to TRBJ2-7, with D possibly matching TRBD1 (6 bases). The germline V and J ends were trimmed by 6 bases and 5 bases, with 14 bases remaining between them. CDR3 length: 13 amino acids. Germline V gene data show CDR1 as MNHEY and CDR2 as SVGAGI. CDR3 in amino acids: CASRNLQGNEQYF. DNA of the CDR3: TGTGCCAGCAGGAACTTGCAGGGGAACGAGCAGTACTTC.

This chain connects TRBV18 to TRBJ1-1; tentative D call: TRBD1 (5 bases). The V end lost 7 bases, the J end lost 3 bases, and 12 bases lay between the germline ends. Germline lookup yields CDR1 KGHSH and CDR2 LQKENI. The CDR3 has 13 residues. The CDR3 here is CASLLARDTEAFF. The CDR3 DNA is TGTGCCAGCTTGTTAGCCAGGGACACTGAAGCTTTCTTT.

This clone was detected only a few times. The V and J genes are TRBV19 and TRBJ2-3, with 9 bases that match TRBD1. Germline assignment: CDR1 LNHDA and CDR2 SQIVND (reference sequence). This CDR3 region has 15 residues. Trimming took 5 bases from V and 5 from J; bases not matched to a gene: 8. The CDR3 sequence is CASSHRDRVGDTQYF. DNA of the CDR3: TGTGCCAGTAGTCACCGGGACAGGGTCGGAGATACGCAGTATTTT.

About this clone: This CDR3 is also generated by other DNA sequences in the sample. The chain carries TRBV19 and TRBJ1-3, with D hard to call. V was cut by 9 bases and J by 4 bases, with 10 bases left in between. In germline, CDR1 is LNHDA, CDR2 SQIVND (reference sequence). The CDR3 consists of 12 residues. The CDR3 spells CASRTDGNTIYF. In DNA form, the CDR3 reads TGTGCCAGCAGGACCGACGGAAACACCATATATTTT.

The chain has TRBV3-1 (or the pseudogene TRBV3-2) and TRBJ1-3; unclear D gene. The CDR3 contains 11 residues. V lost 3 bases to trimming and J lost 12 bases, with 9 bases between them. Germline CDR1 reads LGHDT; CDR2 reads YNNKEL (reference sequence). Here the CDR3 DNA reads TGTGCCAGCAGCCACAGTTCTAACATATATTTT. Translation: CASSHSSNIYF.

The rearrangement joins TRBV19 to TRBJ2-1; possibly TRBD1 or TRBD2 for D (5 bases each). Germline CDR1 reads LNHDA; CDR2 reads SQIVND (reference sequence). Trimming pared 6 bases from V and 8 bases from J, leaving 17 bases between. The CDR3 totals 14 residues. The CDR3 region has the DNA TGTGCCAGTAGCCTCGGGACCCTGGACCATGAGCAGTTCTTC. Residues: CASSLGTLDHEQFF.

The V gene is TRBV30, the J gene TRBJ1-1; maybe TRBD1 (6 bases). In germline, CDR1 is GTSNPN, CDR2 SVGIG (reference sequence). The CDR3 has 14 amino acids. Trimming left V 3 bases short and J 4 bases short, with 15 bases between. CDR3 nucleotide sequence: TGTGCCTGGAGCAGACTCAGGGGAACCACTGAAGCTTTCTTT. This codes for CAWSRLRGTTEAFF.